The rows below give T cell receptor beta chains drawn from one sample of a study of Tregs in tolerant kidney transplant recipients. Data came from immunoSEQ multiplex PCR; TCRdb stores just in-frame clones and leaves some out. The data contain about 240,000 clones, approximately 84% of them singletons. The sample comprised CD4+ T cells from blood. These receptors came from a human donor in good health. CDR3s include the opening cysteine and the closing phenylalanine or tryptophan. D genes are given only for firm matches. Some rows mark clone size as missing; the rest say once, few, many or name a class of expanded clone.

J gene,V gene,D gene,clone size,CDR3 length,CDR3 protein,CDR3 DNA
TRBJ2-7,TRBV2,NA,once,12,CASSVIRYEQYF,TGTGCCAGCAGTGTAATCCGTTACGAGCAGTACTTC
TRBJ2-3,TRBV7-3,NA,NA,15,CASSLMLPGTDTQYF,TGTGCCAGCAGCTTAATGCTCCCGGGCACAGATACGCAGTATTTT
TRBJ1-1,TRBV19,NA,NA,13,CASSMISGTEAFF,TGTGCCAGTAGTATGATCTCAGGTACTGAAGCTTTCTTT
TRBJ2-1,TRBV19,NA,NA,13,CASRRAPYNEQFF,TGTGCCAGCAGGAGGGCCCCGTACAATGAGCAGTTCTTC
TRBJ2-7,TRBV11-2,NA,few,12,CASRGPVGEQYF,TGTGCCAGCAGGGGACCCGTGGGCGAGCAGTACTTC
TRBJ2-1,TRBV11-2,TRBD2,NA,17,CASSLDHRLAGGNEQFF,TGTGCCAGCAGCTTAGATCATAGACTAGCGGGAGGTAATGAGCAGTTCTTC
TRBJ2-7,TRBV2,TRBD1,NA,14,CASSAQGARYEQYF,TGTGCCAGCAGTGCTCAGGGGGCGAGGTACGAGCAGTACTTC
TRBJ2-1,TRBV5-4,NA,NA,15,CASSLIRESYNEQFF,TGTGCCAGCAGCTTGATAAGGGAATCCTACAATGAGCAGTTCTTC
TRBJ2-5,TRBV25-1,NA,NA,12,CASTAIQETQYF,TGTGCCAGCACCGCGATCCAAGAGACCCAGTACTTC
TRBJ1-2,TRBV7-2,NA,NA,18,CASSLVGQSLRGDYGYTF,TGTGCCAGCAGCTTAGTAGGGCAGTCCCTACGCGGCGACTATGGCTACACCTTC
TRBJ2-7,TRBV30,TRBD1,NA,17,CAWSSQYKTGGYNEQYF,TGTGCCTGGAGTTCTCAATATAAGACAGGGGGGTACAACGAGCAGTACTTC
TRBJ1-1,TRBV21-1,NA,once,13,CASREGGRTEAFF,TGTGCCAGCAGAGAAGGAGGGAGAACTGAAGCTTTCTTT
TRBJ1-2,TRBV4-1,NA,NA,17,CASSQVGFGQNSWGYTF,TGCGCCAGCAGCCAAGTGGGCTTCGGACAAAACTCGTGGGGCTACACCTTC
TRBJ2-1,TRBV2,NA,NA,15,CASSDRIPSYNEQFF,TGTGCCAGCAGTGACAGGATTCCTTCCTACAATGAGCAGTTCTTC
TRBJ1-4,TRBV2,NA,NA,16,CASSWGGRRTNEKLFF,TGTGCCAGCTCCTGGGGGGGGCGCCGAACTAATGAAAAACTGTTTTTT
TRBJ1-2,TRBV6-5,TRBD1,NA,14,CASSYQEQGDGYTF,TGTGCCAGCAGTTACCAGGAACAGGGGGACGGCTACACCTTC
TRBJ1-2,TRBV19,TRBD1,NA,14,CASTPTGANYGYTF,TGTGCCAGTACCCCGACAGGGGCTAACTATGGCTACACCTTC
TRBJ1-6,TRBV19,NA,NA,14,CASTTSQTNSPLHF,TGTGCCAGTACGACCTCCCAAACGAATTCACCCCTCCACTTT
TRBJ1-2,TRBV6-5,NA,NA,13,CASSGRENYGYTF,TGTGCCAGCAGCGGCAGGGAGAACTATGGCTACACCTTC
TRBJ1-1,TRBV4-2,NA,NA,15,CASSPRRGANTEAFF,TGTGCCAGCAGCCCTAGGCGGGGGGCGAACACTGAAGCTTTCTTT
TRBJ2-7,TRBV6-5,NA,NA,15,CASRKGSRENYEQYF,TGTGCCAGCAGAAAAGGGTCACGGGAAAACTACGAGCAGTACTTC
TRBJ2-5,TRBV5-4,TRBD2,NA,15,CASSPKREGRETQYF,TGTGCCAGCAGCCCGAAGCGGGAGGGTAGAGAGACCCAGTACTTC
TRBJ2-6,TRBV5-1,NA,NA,15,CASSLGGSGANVLTF,TGCGCCAGCAGCTTGGGCGGCTCTGGGGCCAACGTCCTGACTTTC
TRBJ2-7,TRBV9,NA,NA,14,CASSVSSQSYEQYF,TGTGCCAGCAGCGTTTCTAGCCAAAGCTACGAGCAGTACTTC
TRBJ1-1,TRBV11-2,NA,NA,14,CASSSQGVGTEAFF,TGTGCCAGCAGTTCCCAGGGAGTGGGCACTGAAGCTTTCTTT
TRBJ1-1,TRBV2,TRBD1,NA,16,CASIGRGRIGVTEAFF,TGTGCCAGCATAGGCAGGGGGCGCATAGGGGTCACTGAAGCTTTCTTT
TRBJ2-7,TRBV5-1,TRBD1,once,14,CASSLGQGAYEQYF,TGCGCCAGCAGCTTAGGACAGGGGGCTTACGAGCAGTACTTC
TRBJ2-5,TRBV2,TRBD2,NA,14,CASSEEREGETQYF,TGTGCCAGCAGTGAAGAGCGGGAGGGCGAGACCCAGTACTTC
TRBJ2-7,TRBV6-6,TRBD2,once,15,CAGTPGLAGSYEQYF,TGTGCCGGCACCCCTGGGCTAGCGGGCTCCTACGAGCAGTACTTC
TRBJ1-1,TRBV29-1,NA,NA,15,CSVDEGGIMNTEAFF,TGCAGCGTTGACGAGGGTGGCATCATGAACACTGAAGCTTTCTTT
TRBJ2-1,TRBV7-2,NA,NA,15,CASSPGYGRVGEQFF,TGTGCCAGCAGCCCTGGGTACGGACGCGTCGGTGAGCAGTTCTTC
TRBJ2-5,TRBV19,TRBD2,NA,17,CASSIGVAGGPQETQYF,TGTGCCAGTAGTATCGGGGTAGCGGGAGGGCCACAAGAGACCCAGTACTTC
TRBJ1-1,TRBV6-5,NA,NA,11,CATYSRDEAFF,TGTGCCACCTACTCCAGGGATGAAGCTTTCTTT
TRBJ2-1,TRBV19,TRBD1,NA,18,CASSRPPWSGRGTNEQFF,TGTGCCAGTAGTCGCCCTCCCTGGAGCGGCAGGGGGACCAATGAGCAGTTCTTC
TRBJ2-7,TRBV5-1,NA,NA,13,CASSFEGLNEQYF,TGCGCCAGCAGCTTTGAGGGTTTGAACGAGCAGTACTTC
TRBJ2-7,TRBV18,TRBD2,NA,15,CASSPSLGGLYEQYF,TGTGCCAGCTCACCAAGTCTGGGGGGACTATACGAGCAGTACTTC
TRBJ2-3,TRBV5-1,NA,NA,18,CASSPDRREASSTDTQYF,TGCGCCAGCAGCCCGGACCGCAGGGAGGCCTCCTCCACAGATACGCAGTATTTT
TRBJ1-2,TRBV19,NA,NA,15,CASTDGGKMAYGYTF,TGTGCCAGTACCGACGGGGGGAAAATGGCTTATGGCTACACCTTC
TRBJ2-3,TRBV6-1,NA,NA,16,CASSDVSRGTGWAQYF,TGTGCCAGCAGTGATGTCTCGAGGGGGACTGGGTGGGCGCAGTATTTT
TRBJ2-5,TRBV10-2,TRBD1,few,13,CASSQQGPETQYF,TGCGCCAGCAGTCAACAGGGGCCGGAGACCCAGTACTTC
TRBJ1-4,TRBV5-1,NA,NA,14,CASSQQWIGEKLFF,TGCGCCAGCAGCCAACAGTGGATAGGGGAAAAACTGTTTTTT
TRBJ2-5,TRBV2,TRBD2,NA,15,CASSETSGRVETQYF,TGTGCCAGCAGTGAGACTAGCGGGAGGGTGGAGACCCAGTACTTC
TRBJ1-1,TRBV18,NA,NA,13,CASAPRENTEAFF,TGTGCCAGCGCCCCACGAGAGAACACTGAAGCTTTCTTT
TRBJ2-4,TRBV7-9,NA,NA,15,CASSLEWRAKNIQYF,TGTGCCAGCAGCTTAGAGTGGCGAGCCAAAAACATTCAGTACTTC
TRBJ2-1,TRBV21-1,NA,few,17,CASRLLLETGLGNEQFF,TGTGCCAGCCGCCTCCTCTTAGAAACAGGGTTGGGCAATGAGCAGTTCTTC
TRBJ1-6,TRBV30,TRBD1,NA,13,CACLGTGESPLHF,TGTGCCTGCTTGGGGACAGGGGAATCACCCCTCCACTTT
TRBJ2-6,TRBV19,NA,NA,17,CASSIDLRQAGANVLTF,TGTGCCAGTAGTATAGATCTCCGACAGGCTGGGGCCAACGTCCTGACTTTC
TRBJ2-1,TRBV2,NA,few,15,CASIHPRRSYNEQFF,TGTGCCAGCATTCATCCCCGTCGCTCCTACAATGAGCAGTTCTTC
TRBJ2-5,TRBV10-2,TRBD1,NA,15,CASSDPGQGAKTQYF,TGCGCCAGCAGTGACCCGGGACAGGGGGCAAAGACCCAGTACTTC
TRBJ2-7,TRBV25-1,TRBD1,NA,15,CASSDPTGVAYEQYF,TGTGCCAGCAGTGATCCCACAGGGGTCGCCTACGAGCAGTACTTC
TRBJ2-1,TRBV27,TRBD2,NA,14,CASSPGTRNYEQFF,TGTGCCAGCAGCCCCGGGACTAGGAACTATGAGCAGTTCTTC
TRBJ2-2,TRBV5-1,TRBD2,NA,16,CASSLVAGEGTGELFF,TGCGCCAGCAGCTTGGTAGCGGGAGAGGGCACCGGGGAGCTGTTTTTT
TRBJ2-7,TRBV2,NA,NA,14,CASRGEEVHYEQYF,TGTGCCAGCAGGGGTGAAGAGGTCCACTACGAGCAGTACTTC